The rows below give T cell receptor beta chains drawn from one sample of a study of cytomegalovirus exposure and HLA in healthy donors. Only in-frame clones appear in the TCRdb table, and some are missing; sequencing was by immunoSEQ multiplex PCR. This sample has 150,000 to 200,000 clones, with 70% to 90% found just once. Source material: PBMCs. Source of these receptors: a woman between 18 and 29 years old in good health and CMV-seronegative. The CDR3 runs from the conserved cysteine through the conserved F or W. Not every row has a clone size; where given, it reads once, few, many or a size class.

j_gene: TRBJ2-1
abundance: few
v_gene: TRBV7-9
CDR3aa: CASSNTGDEQFF

j_gene: TRBJ2-3
abundance: NA
v_gene: TRBV10-1
CDR3aa: CASSEGLISTDTQYF

j_gene: TRBJ1-6
abundance: NA
v_gene: TRBV15
CDR3aa: CATSRDTEHSPLHF

j_gene: TRBJ2-1
abundance: NA
v_gene: TRBV5-5
CDR3aa: CASSLNAGEQFF

j_gene: TRBJ1-2
abundance: NA
v_gene: TRBV27
CDR3aa: CASGGAGSAYTF

j_gene: TRBJ2-7
abundance: NA
v_gene: TRBV18
CDR3aa: CASSLSGNNYEQYF

j_gene: TRBJ2-7
abundance: NA
v_gene: TRBV7-9
CDR3aa: CSSSSSSYEQYF

j_gene: TRBJ2-2
abundance: NA
v_gene: TRBV27
CDR3aa: CASSSGTGTGELFF

j_gene: TRBJ2-7
abundance: NA
v_gene: TRBV12-1
CDR3aa: CASSFEWTSGGYEQYF

j_gene: TRBJ2-7
abundance: once
v_gene: TRBV28
CDR3aa: CASRDAGGPHEQYF

j_gene: TRBJ2-1
abundance: NA
v_gene: TRBV28
CDR3aa: CASRRPGQVYNEQFF

j_gene: TRBJ2-7
abundance: NA
v_gene: TRBV28
CDR3aa: CASSLYPQGSSYEQYF

j_gene: TRBJ2-1
abundance: NA
v_gene: TRBV28
CDR3aa: CASSFALTSGRGNEQFF

j_gene: TRBJ1-1
abundance: NA
v_gene: TRBV28
CDR3aa: CASSPPGRGSEAFF

j_gene: TRBJ2-7
abundance: NA
v_gene: TRBV18
CDR3aa: CASSPGEASVYEQYF

j_gene: TRBJ2-3
abundance: NA
v_gene: TRBV5-6
CDR3aa: CASSGLAGGPPDTQYF

j_gene: TRBJ1-1
abundance: NA
v_gene: TRBV10-3
CDR3aa: CAISEPRGGANTEAFF

j_gene: TRBJ2-7
abundance: NA
v_gene: TRBV5-1
CDR3aa: CASSYRSGQGGYEQYF

j_gene: NA
abundance: NA
v_gene: TRBV2
CDR3aa: CASRTLASSYEQYF

j_gene: NA
abundance: NA
v_gene: TRBV15
CDR3aa: CATSRDIEGSRISSYEQYF

j_gene: TRBJ1-1
abundance: many
v_gene: TRBV6-6
CDR3aa: CASSYSSENTEAFF

j_gene: TRBJ2-5
abundance: NA
v_gene: TRBV20-1
CDR3aa: CSAGGGSTQYF

j_gene: TRBJ2-7
abundance: NA
v_gene: TRBV5-1
CDR3aa: CASSRQAGAGDEQYF